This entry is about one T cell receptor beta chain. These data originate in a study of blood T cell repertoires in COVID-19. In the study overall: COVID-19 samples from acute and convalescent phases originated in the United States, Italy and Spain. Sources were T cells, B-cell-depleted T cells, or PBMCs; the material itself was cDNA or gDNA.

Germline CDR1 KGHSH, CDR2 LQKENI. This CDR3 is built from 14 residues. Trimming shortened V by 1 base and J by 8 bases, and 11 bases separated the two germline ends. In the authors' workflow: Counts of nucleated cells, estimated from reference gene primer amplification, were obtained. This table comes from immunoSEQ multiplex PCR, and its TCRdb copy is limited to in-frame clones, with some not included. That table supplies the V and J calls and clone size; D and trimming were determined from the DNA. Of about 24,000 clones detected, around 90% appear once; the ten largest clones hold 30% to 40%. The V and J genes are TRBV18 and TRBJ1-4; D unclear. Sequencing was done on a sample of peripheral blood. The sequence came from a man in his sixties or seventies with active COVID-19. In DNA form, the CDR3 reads TGTGCCAGCTCACCACGGAACAGTCGGGAAAAACTGTTTTTT. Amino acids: CASSPRNSREKLFF. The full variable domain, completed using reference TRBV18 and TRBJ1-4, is NAGVMQNPRHLVRRRGQEARLRCSPMKGHSHVYWYRQLPEEGLKFMVYLQKENIIDESGMPKERFSAEFPKEGPSILRIQQVVRGDSAAYFCASSPRNSREKLFFGSGTQLSVL.